This record looks at one TCR beta chain sequence and its context. Its antigen is currently unknown. These data belong to a study of cytomegalovirus exposure and HLA in healthy donors. With 60 Vbeta and 13 Jbeta primers, the PCR was carried out. Assay: immunoSEQ multiplex PCR; the TCRdb copy retains only in-frame clones and omits some. The sample consists of just over 150,000 clones, roughly 80% of them appearing once. The V gene end was trimmed by 7 bases and the J gene end by 8 bases; junction bases not matched to a gene: 10. The CDR3 extends over 14 amino acids. Germline V gives CDR1 SNHLY, CDR2 FYNNEI. Study results and limitations: Within the data, a cluster of highly shared sequence variants was likely a sequencing artifact. In a later analysis, an Asian-associated ancestry cluster reportedly showed fewer N-insertions than the approximately 670-donor mean.

The clonotype comes from a male donor in good health and CMV-seropositive. The chain couples TRBV2 to TRBJ1-2; 10 bases line up with TRBD1. The sample taken for sequencing was PBMCs. The CDR3 DNA reads as TGTGCCAGCAACCCCCGACAGGGGGCGGGAGGCTACACCTTC. The encoded protein is CASNPRQGAGGYTF. Supplemented by reference TRBV2 and TRBJ1-2, the full variable domain reads EPEVTQTPSHQVTQMGQEVILRCVPISNHLYFYWYRQILGQKVEFLVSFYNNEISEKSEIFDDQFSVERPDGSNFTLKIRSTKLEDSAMYFCASNPRQGAGGYTFGSGTRLTVV.